Sequencing of this T cell receptor beta chain was carried out in a study of blood T cell repertoires in COVID-19. Study at large: The analysed material was cDNA or gDNA that came from T cells, B-cell-depleted T cells, or PBMCs.

The repertoire was sequenced with immunoSEQ multiplex PCR; TCRdb's copy has only in-frame clones and lacks some. This table has more than 65,000 clones, about 79% appearing once. CDR1 ENHRY and CDR2 SYGVKD come from the germline V gene. V was clipped by 6 bases and J by 5 bases, with 17 bases between them. The length of the CDR3 is 15 residues. This sequence was found in a woman aged 45-60 years with acute or convalescent COVID-19. What was sequenced was peripheral blood. The chain has TRBV10-3 and TRBJ1-5, with D maybe TRBD1 (5 bases). CDR3: CAIRAGTERDQPQHF. The CDR3 coding sequence is TGTGCCATCAGAGCCGGGACTGAGAGGGATCAGCCCCAGCATTTT.